The 26 T cell receptor beta chains presented below share a single source sample, sequenced in a study of sequential checkpoint blockade in melanoma. Sample treatment: randomized to nivolumab then ipilimumab (arm A) or the reverse (arm B). Clones were read by immunoSEQ multiplex PCR, and TCRdb kept only the in-frame ones, dropping some. The sample contains roughly 34,000 clones, around 88% of which appear only once. The sample here was CD8+ T cells sorted from blood (inferred from file names), taken from a patient given nivolumab and ipilimumab in sequence. The receptors originated from a human donor with melanoma.

The J gene is TRBJ2-7, the V gene TRBV29-1; no definite D call. CDR1 is SQVTM, CDR2 ANQGSEA, per germline. Trimming cost V 7 bases and J 1 base, with 5 bases left between them. There are 10 residues in the CDR3. CDR3 in amino acids: CSALSYEQYF. The DNA of the CDR3 is TGCAGCGCTCTTTCCTACGAGCAGTACTTC.

CDR3 sequence: CASSFGRPVSYEQYF. CDR3 DNA: TGTGCCAGCAGCTTCGGCAGGCCGGTCTCCTACGAGCAGTACTTC. The rearrangement links TRBV7-6 to TRBJ2-7; no definite D call. The CDR3 covers 15 residues. Germline V lookup: CDR1 SGHVS, CDR2 FNYEAQ. V was cut by 3 bases and J by 0 bases, with 12 bases left in between.

The chain has TRBV6-5 and TRBJ1-1; D unclear. Germline CDR1 and CDR2: MNHEY and SVGAGI. The CDR3 length is 13 residues. V was pared by 3 bases and J by 5 bases, with 10 bases between. This CDR3 reads CASSYAETTEAFF. The CDR3 region has the DNA TGTGCCAGCAGTTATGCCGAAACTACTGAAGCTTTCTTT.

Here the CDR3 DNA reads TGTGCCATGAGGGACAGGGACACCGGGGAGCTGTTTTTT. Its translation is CAMRDRDTGELFF. The chain is built from TRBV19 and TRBJ2-2; 9 bases line up with TRBD1. The junction had 3 bases not matched to a gene; V was cut back by 10 bases and J by 3 bases. The germline gives CDR1 LNHDA, CDR2 SQIVND (reference sequence). The CDR3 is 13 amino acids.

The rearrangement joins TRBV11-2 to TRBJ2-7, with 8 bases aligning to TRBD2. There are 15 residues in the CDR3. CDR1 SGHAT and CDR2 FQNNGV come from the germline V gene. V shed 0 bases, J shed 2 bases, and the junction held 3 bases outside the gene matches. The CDR3 nucleotides read TGTGCCAGCAGCTTAGAAATAGCGGGGCCCTACGAGCAGTACTTC. Its translation is CASSLEIAGPYEQYF.

V and J are TRBV19 and TRBJ2-3; 8 bases agree with TRBD1. The CDR3 is 16 residues long. Germline V gene sequence: CDR1 LNHDA, CDR2 SQIVND (reference sequence). J gave up 2 bases and V 6 bases, and 10 bases lay outside the gene matches. The CDR3 reads CASRLRTGLNTDTQYF. The CDR3 DNA reads TGTGCCAGTAGATTACGGACAGGGCTGAACACAGATACGCAGTATTTT. Complete variable domain (other parts from reference TRBV19 and TRBJ2-3): DGGITQSPKYLFRKEGQNVTLSCEQNLNHDAMYWYRQDPGQGLRLIYYSQIVNDFQKGDIAEGYSVSREKKESFPLTVTSAQKNPTAFYLCASRLRTGLNTDTQYFGPGTRLTVL.

This clone was found a few times. V gene TRBV7-3 combines with J gene TRBJ2-5, with D possibly being TRBD1 (6 bases). The CDR3 runs 13 residues. V shed 5 bases and J shed 2 bases, with 9 bases lying between them. CDR1 is SGHTA and CDR2 is FQGTGA in the germline V gene. The CDR3 DNA sequence: TGTGCCAGCAGCCAGGACAGACAAGAGACCCAGTACTTC. Translation: CASSQDRQETQYF.

The gene calls are TRBV13 and TRBJ1-1; TRBD1 is a possible D gene (6 bases). The V and J ends lost 5 bases and 2 bases respectively, with 18 bases between them. Germline values: CDR1 PRHDT, CDR2 FYEKMQ (reference sequence). The CDR3 is 16 amino acids. The CDR3 spells CASSPAGEEGNTEAFF. As DNA, the CDR3 is TGTGCCAGCAGCCCGGCAGGGGAAGAGGGCAACACTGAAGCTTTCTTT.

The chain uses TRBV28 and TRBJ2-7; D unclear. Trimming left V 8 bases short and J 2 bases short, with 10 bases between. CDR1 is MDHEN and CDR2 is SYDVKM in the germline V gene. CDR3 length: 12 residues. The CDR3 DNA follows: TGTGCCAGCGCCCAGAATACCTACGAGCAGTACTTC. Translating it yields CASAQNTYEQYF.

The gene calls are TRBV5-1 and TRBJ2-7, with D possibly being TRBD1 (7 bases). This CDR3 is 14 amino acids long. With 4 bases removed from V and 4 bases from J, the gap between germline ends came to 15 bases. CDR1 is SGHRS and CDR2 is YFSETQ in the germline V gene. CDR3 bases: TGCGCCAGCAGCCCCAGGGGGGAGCGGTACGAGCAGTACTTC. The encoded protein is CASSPRGERYEQYF.

The V and J genes are TRBV4-1 and TRBJ2-2; 9 bases are a match to TRBD1. Germline lookup yields CDR1 MGHRA and CDR2 YSYEKL. The trim removed 4 bases at V and 1 base at J, leaving 4 bases unmatched. The CDR3 has 16 amino acids. CDR3 DNA sequence: TGCGCCAGCAGCCTCGGGACAGGGATGAACACCGGGGAGCTGTTTTTT. This encodes CASSLGTGMNTGELFF.

The chain has TRBV11-2 and TRBJ2-3, with TRBD1 as a possible D gene (6 bases). CDR3 length: 15 amino acids. Germline V gene data show CDR1 as SGHAT and CDR2 as FQNNGV. V lost 5 bases, J lost 6 bases, and 18 bases lay in between. CDR3 nucleotides: TGTGCCAGCAGCCCTCAGGGGTCTCGGCCGGATACGCAGTATTTT. It encodes CASSPQGSRPDTQYF.

V usage is TRBV10-3 and J usage is TRBJ1-2; TRBD1 might be the D (6 bases). V lost 7 bases to trimming and J lost 6 bases, with 12 bases between them. The CDR3 has 12 amino acids. CDR1 ENHRY and CDR2 SYGVKD come from the germline V gene. In DNA form, the CDR3 reads TGTGCCATCAATAAGGGGGACCATGGCTACACCTTC. It specifies CAINKGDHGYTF.

The rearrangement uses TRBV7-6 and TRBJ2-3; 9 nucleotides line up with TRBD2. The V and J ends lost 5 bases and 3 bases, in that order; junction bases with no gene match: 6. The CDR3 loop spans 15 amino acids. Germline V lookup: CDR1 SGHVS, CDR2 FNYEAQ. CDR3 DNA: TGTGCCAGCAGCCCAGCGGGAGGTCCGACAGATACGCAGTATTTT. It translates to CASSPAGGPTDTQYF.

The chain joins TRBV27 to TRBJ1-1; D perhaps matches TRBD1 (5 bases). The V gene lost 5 bases and the J gene lost 2 bases, with 9 bases spanning the gap. The CDR3 is made up of 13 amino acids. Looked up from germline, CDR1 is MNHEY and CDR2 is SMNVEV (reference sequence). CDR3: CASSVQANTEAFF. The CDR3 bases are TGTGCCAGCAGTGTACAGGCTAACACTGAAGCTTTCTTT.

The rearrangement links TRBV28 to TRBJ2-3; a possible D gene is TRBD1 (6 bases). Germline CDR1 MDHEN, CDR2 SYDVKM. The CDR3 contains 16 residues. The V and J ends lost 3 bases and 3 bases respectively, with 16 bases between them. This chain's CDR3 is CASSLNRAWGTDTQYF. The CDR3 DNA reads as TGTGCCAGCAGTTTGAACAGGGCCTGGGGGACAGATACGCAGTATTTT.

Turning to this clone: A junction end diverges from the germline sequence, so it may reflect a read error. This chain links TRBV15 with TRBJ2-1, with 10 bases identical to TRBD2. Germline CDR1 LNHNV, CDR2 YYDKDF (reference sequence). CDR3 length: 16 residues. As DNA, the CDR3 is TGTGCCACCAGCCGAGAGGTGGGACTAGCGCCTAATGAGCAGTTCTTC. Translation: CATSREVGLAPNEQFF.

This sequence joins TRBV19 and TRBJ1-6; 10 bases map to TRBD1. Losses at the gene ends were 7 bases for V and 6 bases for J; bases not matched to a gene: 9. This CDR3 has 16 amino acids. In germline, CDR1 is LNHDA, CDR2 SQIVND (reference sequence). CDR3 loop: CASTLGQGFLNSPLHF. DNA for the CDR3: TGTGCCAGTACCCTGGGACAGGGGTTTCTTAATTCACCCCTCCACTTT.

This sequence joins TRBV7-8 and TRBJ1-4; D not resolved. V lost 1 base and J 10 bases, leaving 16 bases between the germline ends. The CDR3 length is 15 residues. The germline V gene encodes CDR1 SGHVS and CDR2 FQNEAQ. This CDR3 is CASSLGGPRVGKLFF. In nucleotides, the CDR3 is TGTGCCAGCAGCTTAGGAGGTCCTCGAGTTGGAAAACTGTTTTTT.

The gene calls are TRBV19 and TRBJ1-5; D remains unclear. This CDR3 region has 14 residues. The germline V and J ends were trimmed by 3 bases and 5 bases, with 11 bases remaining between them. Germline loops: CDR1 LNHDA, CDR2 SQIVND (reference sequence). The DNA for the CDR3 is TGTGCCAGTAGTATTTGGACGAGGGATCAGCCCCAGCATTTT. Translation: CASSIWTRDQPQHF.

The chain employs TRBV29-1 and TRBJ2-6; 14 positions agree with TRBD2. The CDR3 loop spans 17 amino acids. CDR1 is SQVTM, CDR2 ANQGSEA, per germline. V shed 1 base and J 4 bases; nucleotides not matched to a gene: 3. The CDR3 DNA is TGCAGCGTTGAAGTGGGACTAGCGGGAGTCGGGGCCAACGTCCTGACTTTC. This gives the protein CSVEVGLAGVGANVLTF.

The rearrangement links TRBV27 to TRBJ1-2; TRBD1 matches at 9 bases. CDR3 length equals 15 residues. CDR1 and CDR2 (germline): MNHEY, SMNVEV (reference sequence). J was trimmed by 2 bases and V by 6 bases; bases with no gene match: 7. The DNA for the CDR3 is TGTGCCAGCAGGGACCGGACAGGGGACAACTATGGCTACACCTTC. Its translation is CASRDRTGDNYGYTF.

The chain carries TRBV5-5 and TRBJ2-3; D gene unclear. V was clipped by 4 bases and J by 0 bases, with 6 bases between them. Germline values: CDR1 SGHKS, CDR2 YYEKEE (reference sequence). This CDR3 spans 13 amino acids. DNA for the CDR3: TGTGCCAGCAGCCCAGATAGCACAGATACGCAGTATTTT. It yields the protein CASSPDSTDTQYF. The variable domain in full, with the rest retrieved from reference TRBV5-5 and TRBJ2-3, is DAGVTQSPTHLIKTRGQQVTLRCSPISGHKSVSWYQQVLGQGPQFIFQYYEKEERGRGNFPDRFSARQFPNYSSELNVNALLLGDSALYLCASSPDSTDTQYFGPGTRLTVL.

The rearrangement uses TRBV2 and TRBJ1-2; tentatively, D is TRBD1 (5 bases). The CDR3 is made up of 12 amino acids. V lost 9 bases and J 7 bases, leaving 15 bases between the germline ends. In germline, CDR1 is SNHLY, CDR2 FYNNEI. CDR3 residues: CARLTARGGYTF. The CDR3 DNA sequence: TGTGCCAGGTTGACAGCGCGGGGTGGCTACACCTTC.

This chain joins TRBV6-6 and TRBJ2-7; TRBD1 matches at 8 bases. The CDR3 totals 15 residues. With V trimmed by 4 bases and J by 2 bases, 7 bases remained unmatched. The germline gives CDR1 MNHNY, CDR2 SVGAGI (reference sequence). CDR3 nucleotide sequence: TGTGCCAGCAGTTCCCGACAGGGGAGTCCCTACGAGCAGTACTTC. As protein: CASSSRQGSPYEQYF.

The V call is TRBV21-1, the J call TRBJ2-1; the table gives TRBD2 as D, unverified against the DNA. TRBV21-1 is a listed pseudogene. The CDR3 runs 11 residues. CDR3 bases: TGTGCCAGCAGCAAAAATATTGAGCAGTTCTTC. As protein: CASSKNIEQFF.